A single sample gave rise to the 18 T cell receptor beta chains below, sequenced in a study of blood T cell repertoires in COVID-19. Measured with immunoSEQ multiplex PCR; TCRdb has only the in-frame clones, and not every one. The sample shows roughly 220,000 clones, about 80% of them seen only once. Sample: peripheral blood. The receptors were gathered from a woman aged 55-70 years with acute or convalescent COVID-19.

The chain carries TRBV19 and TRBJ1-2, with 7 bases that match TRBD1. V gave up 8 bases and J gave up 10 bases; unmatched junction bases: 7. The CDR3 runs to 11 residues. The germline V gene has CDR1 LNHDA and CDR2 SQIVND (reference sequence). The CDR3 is CASESTGTYTF. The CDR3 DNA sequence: TGTGCCAGTGAATCGACAGGGACCTACACCTTC.

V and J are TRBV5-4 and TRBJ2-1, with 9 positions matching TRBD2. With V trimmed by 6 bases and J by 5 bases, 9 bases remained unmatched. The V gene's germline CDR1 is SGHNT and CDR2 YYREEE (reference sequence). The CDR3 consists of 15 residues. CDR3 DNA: TGTGCCAGCAACGGAGGGACTAGCAGGCACAATGAGCAGTTCTTC. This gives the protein CASNGGTSRHNEQFF.

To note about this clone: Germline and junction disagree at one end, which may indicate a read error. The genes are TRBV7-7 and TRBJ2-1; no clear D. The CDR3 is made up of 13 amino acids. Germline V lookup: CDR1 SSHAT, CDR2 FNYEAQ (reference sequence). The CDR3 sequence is CASSLNRDNEQFF. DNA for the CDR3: TGTGCTAGCAGCTTAAACCGGGACAATGAGCAGTTCTTC.

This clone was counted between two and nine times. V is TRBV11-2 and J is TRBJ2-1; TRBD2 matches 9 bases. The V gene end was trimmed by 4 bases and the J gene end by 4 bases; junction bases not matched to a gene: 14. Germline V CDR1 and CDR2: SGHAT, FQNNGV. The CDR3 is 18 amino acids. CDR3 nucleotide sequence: TGTGCCAGCAGCTCCCGTGCGGGGGGGACGTCCCTATACAATGAGCAGTTCTTC. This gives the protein CASSSRAGGTSLYNEQFF.

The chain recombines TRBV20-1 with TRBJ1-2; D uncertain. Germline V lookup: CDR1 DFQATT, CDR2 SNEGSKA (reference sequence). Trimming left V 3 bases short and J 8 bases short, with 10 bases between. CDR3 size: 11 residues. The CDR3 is CSASVDGGYTF. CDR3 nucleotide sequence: TGCAGTGCTAGTGTCGATGGCGGCTACACCTTC.

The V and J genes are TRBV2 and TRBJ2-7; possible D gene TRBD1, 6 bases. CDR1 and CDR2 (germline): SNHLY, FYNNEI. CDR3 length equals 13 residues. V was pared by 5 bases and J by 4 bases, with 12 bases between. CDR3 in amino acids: CASSSTGMYEQYF. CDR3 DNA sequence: TGTGCCAGCAGTTCCACAGGGATGTACGAGCAGTACTTC.

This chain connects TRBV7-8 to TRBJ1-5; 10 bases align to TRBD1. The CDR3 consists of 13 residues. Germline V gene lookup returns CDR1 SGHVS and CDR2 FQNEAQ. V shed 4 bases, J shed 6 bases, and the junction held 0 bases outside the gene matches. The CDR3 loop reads CASSWDRGQPQHF. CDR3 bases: TGTGCCAGCAGCTGGGACAGGGGTCAGCCCCAGCATTTT.

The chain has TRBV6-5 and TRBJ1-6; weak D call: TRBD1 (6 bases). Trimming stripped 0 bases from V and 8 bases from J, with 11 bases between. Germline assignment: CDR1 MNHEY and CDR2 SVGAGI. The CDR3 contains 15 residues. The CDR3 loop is CASSYSQGWDSPLHF. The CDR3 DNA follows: TGTGCCAGCAGTTACTCACAGGGTTGGGATTCACCCCTCCACTTT.

The CDR3 spells CASSESLSSYNSPLHF. For the CDR3, the DNA is TGTGCCAGCAGTGAAAGCTTGAGCTCCTATAATTCACCCCTCCACTTT. The genes are TRBV6-1 and TRBJ1-6; D ambiguous. This CDR3 is 16 amino acids long. Deletions cut 2 bases from V and 0 bases from J, with 8 bases between. Germline V lookup: CDR1 MNHNS, CDR2 SASEGT.

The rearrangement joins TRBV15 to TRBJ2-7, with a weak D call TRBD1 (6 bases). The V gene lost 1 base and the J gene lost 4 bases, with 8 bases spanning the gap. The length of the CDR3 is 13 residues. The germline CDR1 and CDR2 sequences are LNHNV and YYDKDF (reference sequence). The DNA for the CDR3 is TGTGCCACCAGCAGAGTAGGGGGATACGAGCAGTACTTC. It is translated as CATSRVGGYEQYF.

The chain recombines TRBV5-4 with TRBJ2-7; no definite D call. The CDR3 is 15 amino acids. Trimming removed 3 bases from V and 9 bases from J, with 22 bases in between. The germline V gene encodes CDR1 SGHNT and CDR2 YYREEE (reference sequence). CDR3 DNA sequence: TGTGCCAGCAGCTCCGCCGGGTTCGCCGCCTCGGGGCAGTACTTC. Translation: CASSSAGFAASGQYF.

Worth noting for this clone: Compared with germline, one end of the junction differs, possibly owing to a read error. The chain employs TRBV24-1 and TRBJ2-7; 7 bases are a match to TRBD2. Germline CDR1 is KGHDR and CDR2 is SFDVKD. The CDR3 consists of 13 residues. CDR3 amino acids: CATSDANGRALGF. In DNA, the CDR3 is TGTGCCACCAGTGACGCGAATGGGAGGGCCCTAGGTTTC.

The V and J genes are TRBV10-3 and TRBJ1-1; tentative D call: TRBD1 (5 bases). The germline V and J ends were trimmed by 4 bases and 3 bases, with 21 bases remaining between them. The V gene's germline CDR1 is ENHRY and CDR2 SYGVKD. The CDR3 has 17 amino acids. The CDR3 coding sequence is TGTGCCATCAGTGGGACTGGGGGGGGAACTCGGGACACTGAAGCTTTCTTT. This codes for CAISGTGGGTRDTEAFF.

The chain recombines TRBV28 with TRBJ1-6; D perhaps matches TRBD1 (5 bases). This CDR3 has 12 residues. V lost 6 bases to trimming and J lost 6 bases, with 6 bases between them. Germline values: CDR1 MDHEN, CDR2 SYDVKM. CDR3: CASRDTNSPLHF. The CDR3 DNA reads TGTGCCAGCAGGGACACTAATTCACCCCTCCACTTT.

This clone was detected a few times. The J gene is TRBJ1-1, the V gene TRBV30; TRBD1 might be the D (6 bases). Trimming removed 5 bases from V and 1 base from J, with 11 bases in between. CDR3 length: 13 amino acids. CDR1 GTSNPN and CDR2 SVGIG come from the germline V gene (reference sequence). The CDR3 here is CAWGKQGNTEAFF. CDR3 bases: TGTGCCTGGGGAAAACAGGGGAACACTGAAGCTTTCTTT.

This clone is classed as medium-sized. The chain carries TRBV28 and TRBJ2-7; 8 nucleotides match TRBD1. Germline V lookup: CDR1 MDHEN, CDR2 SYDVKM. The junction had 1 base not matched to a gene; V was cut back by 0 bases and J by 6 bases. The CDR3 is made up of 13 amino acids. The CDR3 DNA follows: TGTGCCAGCAGTTTATGGACAGGGGTCGAGCAGTACTTC. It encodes CASSLWTGVEQYF.

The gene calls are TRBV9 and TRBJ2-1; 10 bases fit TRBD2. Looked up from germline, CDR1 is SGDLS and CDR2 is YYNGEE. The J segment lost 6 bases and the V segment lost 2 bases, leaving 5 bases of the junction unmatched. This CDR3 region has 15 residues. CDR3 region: CASSVSGGAPNEQFF. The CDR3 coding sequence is TGTGCCAGCAGCGTCAGCGGGGGGGCCCCCAATGAGCAGTTCTTC.

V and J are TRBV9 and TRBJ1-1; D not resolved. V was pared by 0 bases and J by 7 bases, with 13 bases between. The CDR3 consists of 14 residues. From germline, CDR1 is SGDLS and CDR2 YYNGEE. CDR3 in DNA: TGTGCCAGCAGCGTAGGTGTCTCGTCGGTTGAAGCTTTCTTT. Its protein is CASSVGVSSVEAFF.